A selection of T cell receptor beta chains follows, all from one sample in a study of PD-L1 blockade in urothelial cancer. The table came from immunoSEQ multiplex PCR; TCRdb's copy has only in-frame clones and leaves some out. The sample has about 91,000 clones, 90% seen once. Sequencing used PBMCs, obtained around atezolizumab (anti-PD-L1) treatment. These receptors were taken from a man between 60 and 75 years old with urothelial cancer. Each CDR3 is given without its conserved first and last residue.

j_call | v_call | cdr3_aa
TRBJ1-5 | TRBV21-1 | ASSKGTGSQPQH
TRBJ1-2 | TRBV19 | ASSIFPSGYT
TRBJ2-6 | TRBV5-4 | ASSLGGSGANVLT
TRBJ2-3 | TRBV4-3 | ASSQDRGGSDTQY
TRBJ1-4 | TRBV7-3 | ASSFGGGVGEKLF
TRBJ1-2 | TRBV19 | ASSIKSNYGYT
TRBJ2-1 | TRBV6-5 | ASTGLAGDTQQF
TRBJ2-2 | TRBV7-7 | ASSPGTSGLPYRVTGELF
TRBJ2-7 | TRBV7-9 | ASSLGQENYEQY
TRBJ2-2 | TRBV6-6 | ASSQMGLDTGELF
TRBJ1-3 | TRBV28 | ASSYQGAQGNTIY
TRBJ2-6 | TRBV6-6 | ATSSGANVLT
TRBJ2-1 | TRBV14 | ASSQVVTGAYNEQF
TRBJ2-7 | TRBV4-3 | ASSQEGTGVYEQY
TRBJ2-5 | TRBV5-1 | ASSRVRETQY
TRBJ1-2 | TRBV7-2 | ASSFATGDGYT
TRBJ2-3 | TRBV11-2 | ASSVQLAGGGTDTQY
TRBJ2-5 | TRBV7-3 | ASSWTGRETQY
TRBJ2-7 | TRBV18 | ASSPRFGAYEQY
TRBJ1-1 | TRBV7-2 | ASSPRDTENTEAF
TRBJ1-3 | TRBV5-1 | ASSFGAGRVPLASGNTIY
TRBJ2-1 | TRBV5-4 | ASSGGTGAYNEQF
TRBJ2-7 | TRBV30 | AWSVGGKGYEQY
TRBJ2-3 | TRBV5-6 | ASSLSSSTDTQY
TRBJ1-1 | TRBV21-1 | ASSKGGTGTENTEAF
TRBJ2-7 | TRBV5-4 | ASSLDFAGGNEQY
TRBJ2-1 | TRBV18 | ASSRLASGADEQF
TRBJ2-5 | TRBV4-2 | ASSQDLSGGEKMAQY
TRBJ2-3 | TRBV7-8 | ASSDRRWGTGAQY
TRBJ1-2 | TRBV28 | ASSNPERSTYGYT
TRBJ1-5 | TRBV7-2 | ASSRDTGGVLWPQH
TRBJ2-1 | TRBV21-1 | ASSNHSNEQF
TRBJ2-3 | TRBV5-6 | ASSLAGSGGTDTQY
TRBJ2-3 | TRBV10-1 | ASSDLRLPDTQY
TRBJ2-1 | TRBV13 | ASSLPTGLALSNEQF
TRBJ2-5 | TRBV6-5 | ASRILGYETQY
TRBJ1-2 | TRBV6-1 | ASSQNNYGYT
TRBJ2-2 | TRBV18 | ASSPRPPHTGELF
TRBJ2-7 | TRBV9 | ASSSSPGLNYEQY
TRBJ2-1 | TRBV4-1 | ASSQALAGGPHEQF
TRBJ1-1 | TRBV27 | ASSLQGDEAF
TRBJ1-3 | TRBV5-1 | ASSFQTGPGNTIY
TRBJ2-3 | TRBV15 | ATSSGTGAPDTQY
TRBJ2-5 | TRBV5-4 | ASSLGLVKETQY
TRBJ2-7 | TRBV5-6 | ASSFPGQGYEQY